This entry lists 9 T cell receptor beta chains sequenced from one sample in a study of CD4 T cells in relation to SARS-CoV-2 and coronaviruses. Sequencing was performed with immunoSEQ multiplex PCR; in TCRdb, only in-frame clones are kept and a portion is missing. This sample has about 37,000 clones, with approximately 86% found just once. Their specific antigens are unknown. Sample: naive CD4+ T cells from PBMCs, cultured in vitro. Subset in this sample: naive CD4+ T cells isolated by negative enrichment. The origin of the receptors is an adult with COVID-19.

The chain links TRBV9 to TRBJ2-2, with 9 bases fitting TRBD2. This CDR3 is 17 amino acids long. Trimming removed 0 bases from V and 3 bases from J; junction bases left unmatched: 6. CDR1 and CDR2 from the germline V gene are SGDLS and YYNGEE. The CDR3 region has the DNA TGTGCCAGCAGCGTAGTGGCTAGCGGGGCCTACACCGGGGAGCTGTTTTTT. This gives the protein CASSVVASGAYTGELFF.

The genes are TRBV7-9 and TRBJ2-1, with D possibly matching TRBD1 (6 bases). The ends were cut back, 3 bases at V and 1 base at J, with 10 bases in the middle. CDR1 is SEHNR, CDR2 FQNEAQ, per germline (reference sequence). This CDR3 region has 15 residues. The CDR3 DNA reads TGTGCCAGCAGCTTTGAGACAGGTTCCTACAATGAGCAGTTCTTC. Translation gives CASSFETGSYNEQFF.

This chain uses TRBV4-1 with TRBJ2-3; no reliable D call. Per germline, CDR1 MGHRA and CDR2 YSYEKL. CDR3 size: 14 residues. The ends were cut back, 1 base at V and 2 bases at J, with 7 bases in the middle. This CDR3 is CASSQVVFTDTQYF. In DNA, the CDR3 is TGCGCCAGCAGCCAAGTCGTTTTCACAGATACGCAGTATTTT.

The chain couples TRBV19 to TRBJ1-2; the match to TRBD1 covers 7 bases. The germline CDR1 and CDR2 sequences are LNHDA and SQIVND (reference sequence). CDR3 length: 16 residues. With V trimmed by 8 bases and J by 0 bases, 12 bases remained unmatched. The CDR3 DNA follows: TGTGCCAGTGGACCGGCGGGACAGCGAGCTAACTATGGCTACACCTTC. It encodes CASGPAGQRANYGYTF.

The chain couples TRBV4-1 to TRBJ2-7; tentative D call: TRBD2 (5 bases). The germline V gene has CDR1 MGHRA and CDR2 YSYEKL. This CDR3 comprises 14 residues. V was clipped by 1 base and J by 8 bases, with 15 bases between them. In nucleotides, the CDR3 is TGCGCCAGCAGCCAAGGTGTACAGCGGTGGCAGCAGTACTTC. It specifies CASSQGVQRWQQYF.

In this sample, this clone turned up a few times. V usage is TRBV5-4 and J usage is TRBJ2-1, with a tentative D call TRBD1 (5 bases). This CDR3 has 15 amino acids. V was pared by 2 bases and J by 5 bases, with 14 bases between. Germline V lookup: CDR1 SGHNT, CDR2 YYREEE (reference sequence). CDR3 DNA: TGTGCCAGCAGCTTCGATGTCAGGGCCCACAATGAGCAGTTCTTC. Protein product: CASSFDVRAHNEQFF.

The V call is TRBV18, the J call TRBJ2-3; D call uncertain. CDR1 is KGHSH and CDR2 is LQKENI in the germline V gene. This CDR3 is 13 amino acids long. The V and J ends lost 3 bases and 0 bases respectively, with 4 bases between them. This chain's CDR3 is CASSPPSTDTQYF. In DNA form, the CDR3 reads TGTGCCAGCTCACCGCCCAGCACAGATACGCAGTATTTT. Drawing the rest from reference TRBV18 and TRBJ2-3, the complete variable domain is NAGVMQNPRHLVRRRGQEARLRCSPMKGHSHVYWYRQLPEEGLKFMVYLQKENIIDESGMPKERFSAEFPKEGPSILRIQQVVRGDSAAYFCASSPPSTDTQYFGPGTRLTVL.

The J gene is TRBJ2-4, the V gene TRBV2; the D is unclear. This CDR3 comprises 15 residues. Germline CDR1 and CDR2: SNHLY and FYNNEI. V was shortened by 3 bases and J by 1 base, with 10 bases between the two germline ends. The CDR3 DNA is TGTGCCAGCAGTGATTTCTCGAGGGCCAAAAACATTCAGTACTTC. Its protein is CASSDFSRAKNIQYF.

The CDR3 DNA follows: TGTGCCAGCAGCTTACAAAATCGACAGGGAGGAGTAGGGCAGCCCCAGCATTTT. Translating gives CASSLQNRQGGVGQPQHF. The rearrangement uses TRBV7-8 and TRBJ1-5, with TRBD1 matching 7 bases. V lost 2 bases to trimming and J lost 7 bases; unmatched junction nucleotides: 17. This CDR3 spans 18 amino acids. Germline CDR1 and CDR2: SGHVS and FQNEAQ.